The T cell receptor (beta chain) described here comes from a study of early T cells in non-severe SARS-CoV-2 infection. Whole-study context: Bulk RNA from unsorted whole blood was sequenced; chains were unpaired.

The CDR3 sequence is 14 residues long. V lost 2 bases and J lost 4, with 12 bases in between. Germline V CDR1 and CDR2: SGHDN, FVKESK. TCRdb re-called the 5' RACE reads with MiXCR, one entry per CDR3 protein. The sample comprises 100,000 to 130,000 distinct CDR3 sequences, about 12% of which are singletons, and less than 3.5% rests with the top ten. Sequencing used whole blood. The origin of this receptor is an adult who was a healthcare worker with PCR-confirmed SARS-CoV-2 infection or an uninfected control (not recorded which). The chain couples TRBV14 to TRBJ2-7, with D possibly being TRBD2 (6 bases). The CDR3 sequence: CASSQILGGYEQYF. CDR3 coding DNA: TGTGCCAGCAGCCAAATCCTCGGAGGGTACGAGCAGTACTTC.